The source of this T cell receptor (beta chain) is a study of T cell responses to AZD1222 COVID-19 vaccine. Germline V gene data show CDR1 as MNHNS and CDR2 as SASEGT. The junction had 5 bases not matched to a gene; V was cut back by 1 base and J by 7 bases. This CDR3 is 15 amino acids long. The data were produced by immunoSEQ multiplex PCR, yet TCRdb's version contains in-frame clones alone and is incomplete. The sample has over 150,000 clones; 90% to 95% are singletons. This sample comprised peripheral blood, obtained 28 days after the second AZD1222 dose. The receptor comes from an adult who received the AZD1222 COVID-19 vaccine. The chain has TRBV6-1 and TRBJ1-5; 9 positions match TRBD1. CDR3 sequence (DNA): TGTGCCAGCAGTGAAGGGACAGGGGAAGGGCAGCCCCAGCATTTT. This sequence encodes CASSEGTGEGQPQHF.